These 4 T cell receptor beta chains originate from one sample sequenced in a study of cytomegalovirus exposure and HLA in healthy donors. With 60 Vbeta and 13 Jbeta primers, the PCR was carried out. The data were produced by immunoSEQ multiplex PCR, yet TCRdb's version contains in-frame clones alone and is incomplete. The sample lists roughly 180,000 clones, roughly 80% seen once, with less than 1.5% in the top ten. Sequencing was performed on PBMCs. Receptor source: a girl under 18 in good health and CMV-seropositive.

This clone was seen only a few times. The chain couples TRBV9 to TRBJ1-1; weak D call: TRBD1 (6 bases). The V and J ends lost 4 bases and 1 base respectively, with 20 bases between them. From germline, CDR1 is SGDLS and CDR2 YYNGEE. The CDR3 length is 17 residues. The CDR3 bases are TGTGCCAGCAGCCCCAGGGACATCCAAAGAGGGAACACTGAAGCTTTCTTT. Residues: CASSPRDIQRGNTEAFF.

This clone was found once. The V call is TRBV2, the J call TRBJ2-1; the match to TRBD2 covers 14 bases. The length of the CDR3 is 16 residues. Losses at the gene ends were 0 bases for V and 5 bases for J; bases not matched to a gene: 0. Germline V gene data show CDR1 as SNHLY and CDR2 as FYNNEI. CDR3 in amino acids: CASSEAGLAGDNEQFF. In DNA, the CDR3 is TGTGCCAGCAGTGAAGCGGGACTAGCGGGAGACAATGAGCAGTTCTTC.

The V and J genes are TRBV4-2 and TRBJ1-1, with D perhaps TRBD1 (5 bases). Germline V gives CDR1 LGHNA, CDR2 YNFKEQ. Between the trimmed V and J ends, which lost 0 bases and 10 bases, there was a span of 21 bases. This CDR3 spans 16 amino acids. CDR3 sequence (DNA): TGTGCCAGCAGCCAAGATGGGGACTACACGGCCGTTGGAGCTTTCTTT. It codes for CASSQDGDYTAVGAFF.

The rearrangement uses TRBV7-8 and TRBJ2-5; a weak D match, TRBD1 (5 bases). V lost 2 bases and J lost 2, with 9 bases in between. CDR3 size: 14 residues. Germline CDR1 reads SGHVS; CDR2 reads FQNEAQ. For the CDR3, the DNA is TGTGCCAGCAGCTTATTCGCAGGGCAAGAGACCCAGTACTTC. This codes for CASSLFAGQETQYF.